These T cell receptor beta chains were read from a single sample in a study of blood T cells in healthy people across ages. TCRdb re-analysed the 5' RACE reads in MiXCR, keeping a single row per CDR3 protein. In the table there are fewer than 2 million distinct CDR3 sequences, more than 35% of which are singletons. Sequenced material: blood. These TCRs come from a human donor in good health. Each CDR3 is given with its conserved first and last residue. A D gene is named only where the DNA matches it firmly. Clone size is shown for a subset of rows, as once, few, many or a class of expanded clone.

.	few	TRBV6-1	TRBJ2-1	CASSPDPGPPYFDNEQFF	TGTGCCAGCAGCCCTGACCCGGGCCCCCCTTACTTTGACAATGAGCAGTTCTTC
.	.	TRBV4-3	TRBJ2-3	CASSQGFRTAQDTQYF	TGCGCCAGCAGCCAAGGTTTCCGGACAGCGCAAGATACGCAGTATTTT
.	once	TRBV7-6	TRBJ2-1	CASSFGGPATYNEQFF	TGTGCCAGCAGCTTCGGAGGGCCAGCTACCTACAATGAGCAGTTCTTC
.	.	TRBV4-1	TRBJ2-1	CASSQSVGEQFF	TGCGCCAGCAGCCAATCCGTAGGAGAGCAGTTCTTC
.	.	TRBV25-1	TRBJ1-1	CASSGPGASKSFF	TGTGCCAGCAGTGGGCCCGGTGCGAGCAAGTCTTTCTTT
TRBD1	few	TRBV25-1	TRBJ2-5	CASTWTGETQYF	TGTGCCAGCACCTGGACAGGAGAGACCCAGTACTTC
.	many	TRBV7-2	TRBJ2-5	CASSYPGSLNQETQYF	TGTGCCAGCAGCTACCCGGGATCCCTTAACCAAGAGACCCAGTACTTC
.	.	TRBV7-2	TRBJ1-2	CASSRIGTVNYGYTF	TGTGCCAGCAGCCGAATTGGGACGGTGAACTATGGCTACACCTTC
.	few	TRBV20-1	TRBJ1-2	CSARDVAYGYTF	TGCAGTGCTAGAGATGTGGCCTATGGCTACACCTTC
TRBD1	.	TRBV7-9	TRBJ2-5	CASSLATGAQETQYF	TGTGCCAGCAGCTTAGCCACAGGGGCACAAGAGACCCAGTACTTC
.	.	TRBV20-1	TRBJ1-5	CSASFGAGDQPQHF	TGCAGTGCTAGTTTCGGGGCAGGAGATCAGCCCCAGCATTTT
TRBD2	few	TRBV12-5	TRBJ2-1	CASGRLLGTTDNEQFF	TGTGCTAGTGGACGCCTCCTCGGGACTACCGACAATGAGCAGTTCTTC
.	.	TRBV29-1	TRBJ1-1	CSVEEGSEAFF	TGCAGCGTTGAAGAGGGCTCTGAAGCTTTCTTT
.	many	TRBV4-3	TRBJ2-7	CASSQGRDSSYEQYF	TGCGCCAGCAGCCAAGGGCGGGACTCCTCCTACGAGCAGTACTTC
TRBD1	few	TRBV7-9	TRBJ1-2	CASSTTETGSYGYTF	TGTGCCAGCAGCACCACAGAGACAGGGTCCTATGGCTACACCTTC
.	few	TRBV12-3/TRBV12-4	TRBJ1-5	CASRHEQGRGNQPQHF	TGTGCCAGCAGACATGAACAGGGAAGGGGCAATCAGCCCCAGCATTTT
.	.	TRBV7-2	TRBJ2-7	CASSLESRIHYKQYF	TGTGCCAGCAGCTTAGAATCCCGGATACACTACAAGCAGTACTTC
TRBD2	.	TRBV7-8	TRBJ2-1	CASSPTSGGAFNEQFF	TGTGCCAGCAGCCCGACTAGCGGGGGGGCCTTTAATGAGCAGTTCTTC
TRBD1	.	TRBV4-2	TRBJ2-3	CASSQPRQGLFTDTQYF	TGTGCCAGCAGCCAACCCAGACAGGGGCTATTCACAGATACGCAGTATTTT
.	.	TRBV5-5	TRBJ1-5	CASSSTLYSNQPQHF	TGTGCCAGCAGCTCGACCCTTTATAGCAATCAGCCCCAGCATTTT
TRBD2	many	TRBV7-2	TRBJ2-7	CASSLVLAGDEQYF	TGTGCCAGCAGCTTAGTACTAGCGGGGGACGAGCAGTACTTC
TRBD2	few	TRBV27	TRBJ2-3	CASSEREGTTDTQYF	TGTGCCAGCAGTGAGCGGGAAGGGACCACAGATACGCAGTATTTT
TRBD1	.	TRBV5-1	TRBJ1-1	CASNSGTGPLGTEAFF	TGCGCCAGCAATTCGGGGACAGGGCCCCTTGGCACTGAAGCTTTCTTT
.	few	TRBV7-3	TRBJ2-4	CASSLGPYNEQYF	TGTGCCAGCAGCTTGGGTCCCTACAATGAGCAGTACTTC
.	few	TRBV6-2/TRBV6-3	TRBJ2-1	CASSGRDSFYNEQFF	TGTGCCAGCAGTGGCCGGGACTCATTTTACAATGAGCAGTTCTTC
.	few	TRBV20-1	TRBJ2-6	CSASAGVSGANVLTF	TGCAGTGCTTCTGCAGGGGTTTCCGGGGCCAACGTCCTGACTTTC
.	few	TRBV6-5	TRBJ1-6	CASREGVYNSPLHF	TGTGCCAGCAGAGAGGGGGTCTATAATTCACCCCTCCACTTT
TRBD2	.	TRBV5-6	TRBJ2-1	CASSLGGLAGGNEQFF	TGTGCCAGCAGCTTGGGGGGACTAGCGGGAGGCAATGAGCAGTTCTTC
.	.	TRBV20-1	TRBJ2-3	CSARVTDNRPPESTDTQYF	TGCAGTGCTAGAGTTACAGACAACCGCCCCCCCGAAAGCACAGATACGCAGTATTTT
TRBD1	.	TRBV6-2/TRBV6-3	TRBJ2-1	CASSYWTGPRFYNEQFF	TGTGCCAGCAGTTACTGGACAGGGCCCCGGTTCTACAATGAGCAGTTCTTC
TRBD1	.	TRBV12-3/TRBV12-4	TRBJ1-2	CASSLSGTGDYGYTF	TGTGCCAGCAGTTTATCCGGGACAGGGGACTATGGCTACACCTTC